Below are 4 T cell receptor beta chains sequenced from a single sample in a study of blood T cell repertoires in COVID-19. The protocol was immunoSEQ multiplex PCR, while the TCRdb copy is restricted to in-frame clones and leaves out a portion. The sample lists roughly 170,000 clones, about 85% seen once, with approximately 1.1% in the top ten. Sequencing input: peripheral blood. The receptors originated from a man aged 55 to 70 who had recovered from COVID-19.

The chain employs TRBV9 and TRBJ1-2, with D unresolved. The germline V gene has CDR1 SGDLS and CDR2 YYNGEE. The CDR3 has 10 residues. Trimming took off 4 bases at V and 12 bases at J, with 10 bases between the two ends. The CDR3 sequence is CASSPKPDTF. CDR3 DNA sequence: TGTGCCAGCAGCCCGAAACCGGACACCTTC.

This chain links TRBV27 with TRBJ1-1; maybe TRBD1 (6 bases). The CDR3 covers 16 residues. CDR1 MNHEY and CDR2 SMNVEV come from the germline V gene (reference sequence). V lost 11 bases and J 3 bases, leaving 25 bases between the germline ends. CDR3 nucleotide sequence: TGTGCCGCCCCTTGCTGGATAACAGGGTTTGACACTGAAGCTTTCTTT. This gives the protein CAAPCWITGFDTEAFF.

V gene TRBV5-4 combines with J gene TRBJ2-5; possible D gene TRBD2, 5 bases. Trimming left V 2 bases short and J 2 bases short, with 16 bases between. The germline V gene has CDR1 SGHNT and CDR2 YYREEE (reference sequence). The CDR3 extends over 16 amino acids. CDR3: CASSLSLQRSQETQYF. CDR3 in DNA: TGTGCCAGCAGCTTATCCCTCCAGCGGTCTCAAGAGACCCAGTACTTC.

This chain connects TRBV6-6 to TRBJ1-1; D might be TRBD1 (6 bases). Germline assignment: CDR1 MNHNY and CDR2 SVGAGI (reference sequence). The CDR3 extends over 11 amino acids. With 8 bases removed from V and 10 bases from J, the gap between germline ends came to 14 bases. The DNA for the CDR3 is TGTGCCAGCTGTTTAGGGACATCAGCTTTCTTT. This sequence encodes CASCLGTSAFF.